These 9 T cell receptor beta chains were all obtained from the same sample, sequenced in a study of OX40 agonist ivuxolimab in advanced cancers. TCRdb's copy holds only in-frame clones and misses some; the assay was immunoSEQ multiplex PCR. Here the sample spans roughly 45,000 clones, around 85% being singletons. The sequencing here drew on CD4+ or CD8+ T cells sorted from blood, taken in a trial of the OX40 agonist ivuxolimab. The receptors derive from an adult with an advanced solid tumor such as melanoma, head and neck, liver or kidney cancer.

This clone was observed many times. The J gene is TRBJ2-2, the V gene TRBV28, with D possibly TRBD1 on 5 matching bases. CDR3 length equals 15 residues. Between the trimmed V and J ends, which lost 5 bases and 5 bases, there was a span of 15 bases. Germline CDR1 MDHEN, CDR2 SYDVKM. CDR3 DNA sequence: TGTGCCAGCAGTCCTCAGGGAAGAAGGACCGGGGAGCTGTTTTTT. As protein: CASSPQGRRTGELFF.

The gene calls are TRBV19 and TRBJ1-5, with D unresolved. The germline V and J ends were trimmed by 4 bases and 0 bases, with 10 bases remaining between them. This CDR3 has 15 residues. Germline CDR1 reads LNHDA; CDR2 reads SQIVND (reference sequence). The CDR3 DNA is TGTGCCAGTAGTAGGGGAGAGGGTAGCAATCAGCCCCAGCATTTT. This translates into CASSRGEGSNQPQHF.

The CDR3 bases are TGTGCCAGCAGTACAACGTCGGGGAACACTGAAGCTTTCTTT. Its protein product is CASSTTSGNTEAFF. The chain recombines TRBV28 with TRBJ1-1; the D is unclear. V gave up 5 bases and J gave up 1 base, with 11 bases separating them. Germline V gene lookup returns CDR1 MDHEN and CDR2 SYDVKM. This CDR3 has 14 residues.

The gene calls are TRBV6-1 and TRBJ2-7, with TRBD1 as a possible D gene (5 bases). From germline, CDR1 is MNHNS and CDR2 SASEGT. Trimming removed 2 bases at V and 5 bases at J, with 10 bases between. The CDR3 covers 13 residues. The CDR3, as DNA: TGTGCCAGCAGTGAATTAAGGGGCCACGAGCAGTACGTC. Protein: CASSELRGHEQYV.

V and J are TRBV5-6 and TRBJ1-4; D might be TRBD1 (5 bases). Between the trimmed V and J ends, which lost 0 bases and 3 bases, there was a span of 12 bases. Germline V CDR1 and CDR2: SGHDT, YYEEEE. The CDR3 is made up of 16 amino acids. CDR3 sequence (DNA): TGTGCCAGCAGCTTGGCCAGGTTGGGACCTAATGAAAAACTGTTTTTT. Protein product: CASSLARLGPNEKLFF.

V is TRBV4-1 and J is TRBJ2-7, with TRBD2 matching over 7 bases. The ends lost 2 bases at V and 4 bases at J; junction bases unmatched: 2. The CDR3 has 13 amino acids. CDR1 and CDR2 (germline): MGHRA, YSYEKL. In DNA form, the CDR3 reads TGCGCCAGCAGCCAACAGGGAGGGTACGAGCAGTACGTC. It translates to CASSQQGGYEQYV.

The chain joins TRBV6-5 to TRBJ2-3; D uncertain. Trimming stripped 0 bases from V and 2 bases from J, with 3 bases between. The germline CDR1 and CDR2 sequences are MNHEY and SVGAGI. The CDR3 is made up of 13 amino acids. The CDR3 reads CASSYSPTDTQYF. CDR3 coding DNA: TGTGCCAGCAGTTACTCCCCCACAGATACGCAGTATTTT.

The V and J genes are TRBV18 and TRBJ1-2; D is perhaps TRBD1 (5 bases). Trimming cost V 6 bases and J 8 bases, with 16 bases left between them. CDR1 is KGHSH, CDR2 LQKENI, per germline. The CDR3 length is 13 residues. In DNA, the CDR3 is TGTGCCAGCTCCCAGGGTGGCAAGGACGGCTACACCTTC. Amino acid sequence: CASSQGGKDGYTF.

The chain employs TRBV7-9 and TRBJ1-2; D remains ambiguous. Trimming took off 3 bases at V and 8 bases at J, with 19 bases between the two ends. The length of the CDR3 is 15 residues. The V gene's germline CDR1 is SEHNR and CDR2 FQNEAQ (reference sequence). DNA for the CDR3: TGTGCCAGCAGCTTTGTATTAGGGATCTTTTGGGGCTACACCTTC. Its protein is CASSFVLGIFWGYTF.